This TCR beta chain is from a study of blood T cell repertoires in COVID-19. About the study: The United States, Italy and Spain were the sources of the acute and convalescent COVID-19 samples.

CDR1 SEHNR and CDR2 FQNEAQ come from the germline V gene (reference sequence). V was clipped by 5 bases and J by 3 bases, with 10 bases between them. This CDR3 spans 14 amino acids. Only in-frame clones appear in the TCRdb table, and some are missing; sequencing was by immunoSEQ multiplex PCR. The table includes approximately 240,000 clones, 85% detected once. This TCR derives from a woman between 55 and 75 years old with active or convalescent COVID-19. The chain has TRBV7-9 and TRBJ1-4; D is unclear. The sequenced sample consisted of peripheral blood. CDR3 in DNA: TGTGCCAGCAGCCCCGGGAGTGCTAATGAAAAACTGTTTTTT. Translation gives CASSPGSANEKLFF. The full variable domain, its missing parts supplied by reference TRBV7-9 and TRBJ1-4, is DTGVSQNPRHKITKRGQNVTFRCDPISEHNRLYWYRQTLGQGPEFLTYFQNEAQLEKSRLLSDRFSAERPKGSFSTLEIQRTEQGDSAMYLCASSPGSANEKLFFGSGTQLSVL.